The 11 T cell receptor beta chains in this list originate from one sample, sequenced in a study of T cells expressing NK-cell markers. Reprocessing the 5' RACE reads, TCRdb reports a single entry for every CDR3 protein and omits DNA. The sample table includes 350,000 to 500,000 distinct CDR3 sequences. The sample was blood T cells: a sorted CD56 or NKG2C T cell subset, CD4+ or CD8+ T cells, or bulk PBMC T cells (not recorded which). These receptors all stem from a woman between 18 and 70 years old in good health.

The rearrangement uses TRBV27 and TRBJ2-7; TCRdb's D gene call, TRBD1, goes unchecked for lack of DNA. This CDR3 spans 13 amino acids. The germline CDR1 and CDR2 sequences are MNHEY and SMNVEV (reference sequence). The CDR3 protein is CASSLIQGYEQYF.

The CDR3 sequence: CAWSEGLAKNIQYF. The chain recombines TRBV30 with TRBJ2-4. The CDR3 is made up of 14 amino acids. Germline-derived CDR1 and CDR2 are GTSNPN and SVGIG (reference sequence).

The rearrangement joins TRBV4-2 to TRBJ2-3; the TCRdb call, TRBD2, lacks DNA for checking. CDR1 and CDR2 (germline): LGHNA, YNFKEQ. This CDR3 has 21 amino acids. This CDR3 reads CASSEGEFGTSGTGSTDTQYF.

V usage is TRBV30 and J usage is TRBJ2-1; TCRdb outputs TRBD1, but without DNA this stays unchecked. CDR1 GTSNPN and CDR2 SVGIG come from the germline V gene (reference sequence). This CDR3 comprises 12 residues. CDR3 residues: CAWTQGAGEQFF.

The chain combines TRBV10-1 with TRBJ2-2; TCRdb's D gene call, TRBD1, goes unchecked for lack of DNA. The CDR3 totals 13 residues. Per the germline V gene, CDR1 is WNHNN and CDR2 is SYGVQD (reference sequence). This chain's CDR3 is CASGQGSTGELFF.

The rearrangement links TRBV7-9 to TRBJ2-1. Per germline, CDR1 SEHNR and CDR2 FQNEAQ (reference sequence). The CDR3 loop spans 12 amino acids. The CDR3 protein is CASRDEYNEQFF. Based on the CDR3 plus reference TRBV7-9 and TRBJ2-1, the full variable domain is DTGVSQNPRHKITKRGQNVTFRCDPISEHNRLYWYRQTLGQGPEFLTYFQNEAQLEKSRLLSDRFSAERPKGSFSTLEIQRTEQGDSAMYLCASRDEYNEQFFGPGTRLTVL.

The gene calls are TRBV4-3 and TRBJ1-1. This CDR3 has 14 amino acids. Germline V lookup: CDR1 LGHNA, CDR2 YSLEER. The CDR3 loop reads CASSQDRGRTEAFF.

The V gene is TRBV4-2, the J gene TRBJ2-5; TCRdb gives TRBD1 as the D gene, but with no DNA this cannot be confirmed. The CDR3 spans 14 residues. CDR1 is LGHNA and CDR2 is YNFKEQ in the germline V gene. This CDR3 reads CASSRSSGEETQYF.

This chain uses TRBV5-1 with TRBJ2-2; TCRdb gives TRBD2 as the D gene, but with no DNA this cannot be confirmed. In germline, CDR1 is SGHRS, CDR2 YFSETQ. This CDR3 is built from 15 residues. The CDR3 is CASSLGGEEAGELFF.

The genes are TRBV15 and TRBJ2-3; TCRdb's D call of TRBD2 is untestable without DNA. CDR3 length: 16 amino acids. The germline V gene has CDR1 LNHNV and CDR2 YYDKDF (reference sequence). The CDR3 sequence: CASSRQSGSGTDTQYF.

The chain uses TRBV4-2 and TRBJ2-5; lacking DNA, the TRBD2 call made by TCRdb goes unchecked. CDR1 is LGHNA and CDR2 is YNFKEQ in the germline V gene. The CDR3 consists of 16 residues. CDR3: CASSQKGAGEEETQYF.